A selection of T cell receptor beta chains follows, all from one sample in a study of blood T cell repertoires in COVID-19. Clones were read by immunoSEQ multiplex PCR, and TCRdb kept only the in-frame ones, dropping some. The sample yields some 97,000 clones, roughly 84% seen once. Sequencing was carried out using peripheral blood. The origin of the receptors is a human donor in a cohort sampled during active COVID-19. CDR3s include the opening cysteine and the closing phenylalanine or tryptophan. A D gene is named only where the DNA matches it firmly. Clone size, where shown, is once, few, many, or a class for clones that have expanded.

V gene: TRBV11-2; J gene: TRBJ2-1; clone size: -; D gene: TRBD2; CDR3 DNA: TGTGCCAGCAGCTTGGGGACTAAACGTGAGCAGTTCTTC; CDR3 protein: CASSLGTKREQFF
V gene: TRBV3-1/TRBV3-2; J gene: TRBJ2-5; clone size: -; D gene: TRBD1; CDR3 DNA: TGTGCCAGCAGCCCCGGTTCAGCTAAGACAGGGATGACAGAGACCCAGTACTTC; CDR3 protein: CASSPGSAKTGMTETQYF
V gene: TRBV10-2; J gene: TRBJ1-5; clone size: -; D gene: -; CDR3 DNA: TGCGCCAGCAGTCTGACATCGGATCAGCCCCAGCATTTT; CDR3 protein: CASSLTSDQPQHF
V gene: TRBV28; J gene: TRBJ2-7; clone size: once; D gene: -; CDR3 DNA: TGTGCCAGCACCCCGCGGAGACCCTCCTACGAGCAGTACTTC; CDR3 protein: CASTPRRPSYEQYF
V gene: TRBV7-2; J gene: TRBJ2-1; clone size: -; D gene: TRBD2; CDR3 DNA: TGTGCCAGCCTTATGCTAGCGGGAGGCAGCAATGAGCAGTTCTTC; CDR3 protein: CASLMLAGGSNEQFF
V gene: TRBV19; J gene: TRBJ2-5; clone size: -; D gene: -; CDR3 DNA: TGTGCCAGTACCCCGCGGGGGCGCCCAGAAGAGACCCAGTACTTC; CDR3 protein: CASTPRGRPEETQYF
V gene: TRBV9; J gene: TRBJ1-6; clone size: -; D gene: -; CDR3 DNA: TGTGCCAGCAGCGTAACGACAAATGATTCACCCCTCCACTTT; CDR3 protein: CASSVTTNDSPLHF
V gene: TRBV24-1; J gene: TRBJ1-2; clone size: -; D gene: TRBD1; CDR3 DNA: TGTGCCATCCGGACAGGGGGCTTGTTAGATGGCTACACCTTC; CDR3 protein: CAIRTGGLLDGYTF
V gene: TRBV5-4; J gene: TRBJ2-5; clone size: -; D gene: TRBD1; CDR3 DNA: TGTGCCAGCAGCAAGGGACAGGGGGGAGAGACCCAGTACTTC; CDR3 protein: CASSKGQGGETQYF
V gene: TRBV11-2; J gene: TRBJ2-3; clone size: -; D gene: TRBD2; CDR3 DNA: TGTGCCAGCAGTCGGACTAGCGGGCTTAGCACAGATACGCAGTATTTT; CDR3 protein: CASSRTSGLSTDTQYF
V gene: TRBV3-1/TRBV3-2; J gene: TRBJ2-5; clone size: few; D gene: TRBD2; CDR3 DNA: TGTGCCAGCAGCCAAGAGAGGGACTACGGGGAGACCCAGTACTTC; CDR3 protein: CASSQERDYGETQYF
V gene: TRBV7-2; J gene: TRBJ2-7; clone size: -; D gene: -; CDR3 DNA: TGTGCCAGCAGCGATAGACGGCAGGGCTTCCAGTACTTC; CDR3 protein: CASSDRRQGFQYF
V gene: TRBV6-5; J gene: TRBJ2-1; clone size: few; D gene: -; CDR3 DNA: TGTGCCAGCAGTTACGGCCGGGGCTCCTACAATGAGCAGTTCTTC; CDR3 protein: CASSYGRGSYNEQFF
V gene: TRBV6-5; J gene: TRBJ2-1; clone size: -; D gene: TRBD2; CDR3 DNA: TGTGCCAGCAGACTAGCGGAAGTAAACAATGAGCAGTTCTTC; CDR3 protein: CASRLAEVNNEQFF
V gene: TRBV6-1; J gene: TRBJ2-7; clone size: -; D gene: TRBD2; CDR3 DNA: TGTGCCAGCAGTGAAGGGGGAGGGCCTACTTACGAGCAGTACTTC; CDR3 protein: CASSEGGGPTYEQYF
V gene: TRBV29-1; J gene: TRBJ2-6; clone size: -; D gene: TRBD1; CDR3 DNA: TGCAGCGTTGGTGACAGGGCTGGGGCCAACGTCCTGACTTTC; CDR3 protein: CSVGDRAGANVLTF
V gene: TRBV12-5; J gene: TRBJ1-6; clone size: -; D gene: -; CDR3 DNA: TGTGCTAGTGGACAGGGAATCCCGGGTTCACCCCTCCACTTT; CDR3 protein: CASGQGIPGSPLHF
V gene: TRBV19; J gene: TRBJ2-5; clone size: -; D gene: TRBD2; CDR3 DNA: TGTGCCACCAGACCTCGAGCGGGGTACCAAGAGACCCAGTACTTC; CDR3 protein: CATRPRAGYQETQYF
V gene: TRBV7-2; J gene: TRBJ2-5; clone size: -; D gene: -; CDR3 DNA: TGTGCCAGCAGCTTAGGGAGTAGGACAATGGAGACCCAGTACTTC; CDR3 protein: CASSLGSRTMETQYF